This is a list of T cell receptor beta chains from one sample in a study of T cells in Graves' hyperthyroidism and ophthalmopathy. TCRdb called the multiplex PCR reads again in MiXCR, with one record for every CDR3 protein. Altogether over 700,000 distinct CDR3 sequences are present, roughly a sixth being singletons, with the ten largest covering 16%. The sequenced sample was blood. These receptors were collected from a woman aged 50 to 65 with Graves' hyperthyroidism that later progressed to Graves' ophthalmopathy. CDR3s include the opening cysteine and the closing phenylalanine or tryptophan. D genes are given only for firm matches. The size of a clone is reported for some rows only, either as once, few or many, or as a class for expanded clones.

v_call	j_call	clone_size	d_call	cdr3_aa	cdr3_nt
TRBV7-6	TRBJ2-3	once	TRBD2	CASSWTSGGLFTDTQYF	TGTGCCAGCAGCTGGACTAGCGGGGGGTTATTCACAGATACGCAGTATTTT
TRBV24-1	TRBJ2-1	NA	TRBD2	CAIGLAGGPHKEQFF	TGTGCCATAGGACTAGCGGGGGGGCCTCATAAGGAGCAGTTCTTC
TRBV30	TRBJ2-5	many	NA	CAWSGGAGETQYF	TGTGCCTGGAGTGGGGGGGCAGGGGAGACCCAGTACTTC
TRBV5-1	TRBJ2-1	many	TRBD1	CASSGTGYNEQFF	TGCGCCAGCAGCGGGACAGGTTACAATGAGCAGTTCTTC
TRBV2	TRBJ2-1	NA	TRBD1	CASSQDRGREAEQFF	TGTGCCAGCAGTCAAGACAGGGGGCGCGAGGCTGAGCAGTTCTTC
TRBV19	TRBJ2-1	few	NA	CASSGAAGWSEQFF	TGTGCCAGTAGTGGGGCGGCGGGGTGGAGTGAGCAGTTCTTC
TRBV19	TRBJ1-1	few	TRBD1	CASSVYIGQGGTEAFF	TGTGCCAGTAGTGTCTATATCGGACAGGGAGGCACTGAAGCTTTCTTT
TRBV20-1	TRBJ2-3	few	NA	CSAMLGLTQYF	TGCAGTGCTATGTTGGGTTTAACGCAGTATTTT
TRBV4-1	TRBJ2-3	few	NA	CASSQEGTALSTDTQYF	TGCGCCAGCAGCCAAGAAGGGACGGCCTTAAGCACAGATACGCAGTATTTT
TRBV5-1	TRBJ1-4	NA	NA	CASSLAVQGNEKLFF	TGCGCCAGCAGCTTGGCCGTTCAGGGGAATGAAAAACTGTTTTTT
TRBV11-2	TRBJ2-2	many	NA	CASSFLGQGNTGELFF	TGTGCCAGCAGCTTTCTAGGTCAGGGGAACACCGGGGAGCTGTTTTTT
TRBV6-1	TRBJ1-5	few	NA	CASSHEQDQPQHF	TGTGCCAGCAGTCACGAACAAGATCAGCCCCAGCATTTT
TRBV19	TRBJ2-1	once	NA	CASRSQGGGSEQFF	TGTGCCAGCCGTAGTCAGGGAGGCGGTAGTGAGCAGTTCTTC
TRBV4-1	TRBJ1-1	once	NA	CASSHQTVNTEAFF	TGCGCCAGCAGCCACCAGACAGTAAACACTGAAGCTTTCTTT
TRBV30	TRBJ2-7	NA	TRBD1	CAWNSGQGYYEQYF	TGTGCCTGGAATTCGGGACAGGGATACTACGAGCAGTACTTC
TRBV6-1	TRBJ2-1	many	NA	CAGTGNSYNEQFF	TGTGCAGGGACGGGGAACTCCTACAATGAGCAGTTCTTC
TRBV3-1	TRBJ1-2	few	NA	CASSYSGSDYGYTF	TGTGCCAGCAGCTACTCCGGAAGTGACTATGGCTACACCTTC
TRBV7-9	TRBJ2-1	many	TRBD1	CASSLIGTGSTEQFF	TGTGCCAGCAGCTTAATCGGGACAGGGTCTACTGAGCAGTTCTTC